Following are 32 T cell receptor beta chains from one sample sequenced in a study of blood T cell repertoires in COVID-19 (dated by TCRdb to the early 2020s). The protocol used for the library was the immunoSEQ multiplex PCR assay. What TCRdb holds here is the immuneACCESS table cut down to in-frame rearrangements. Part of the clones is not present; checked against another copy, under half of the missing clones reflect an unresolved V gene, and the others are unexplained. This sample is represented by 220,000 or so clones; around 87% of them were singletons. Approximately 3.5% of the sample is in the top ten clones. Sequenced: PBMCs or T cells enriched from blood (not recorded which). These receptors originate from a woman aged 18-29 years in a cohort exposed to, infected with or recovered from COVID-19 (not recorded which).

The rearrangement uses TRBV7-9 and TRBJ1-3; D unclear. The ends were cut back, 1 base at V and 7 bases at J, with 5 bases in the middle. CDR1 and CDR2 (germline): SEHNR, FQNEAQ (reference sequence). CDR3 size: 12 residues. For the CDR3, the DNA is TGTGCCAGCAGCTTAGGCGGGAACACCATATATTTT. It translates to CASSLGGNTIYF.

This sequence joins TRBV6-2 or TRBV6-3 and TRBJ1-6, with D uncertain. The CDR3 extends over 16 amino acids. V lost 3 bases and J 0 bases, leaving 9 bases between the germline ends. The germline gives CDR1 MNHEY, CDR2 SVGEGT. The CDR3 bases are TGTGCCAGCAGTTATCTTAAGAGCTCCTATAATTCACCCCTCCACTTT. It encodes CASSYLKSSYNSPLHF.

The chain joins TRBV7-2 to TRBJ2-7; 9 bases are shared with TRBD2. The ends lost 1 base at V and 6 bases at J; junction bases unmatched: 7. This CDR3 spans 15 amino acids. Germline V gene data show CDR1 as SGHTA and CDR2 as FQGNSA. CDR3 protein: CASSLGLAGYSEQYF. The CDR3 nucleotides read TGTGCCAGCAGCTTAGGTCTAGCGGGGTATTCCGAGCAGTACTTC.

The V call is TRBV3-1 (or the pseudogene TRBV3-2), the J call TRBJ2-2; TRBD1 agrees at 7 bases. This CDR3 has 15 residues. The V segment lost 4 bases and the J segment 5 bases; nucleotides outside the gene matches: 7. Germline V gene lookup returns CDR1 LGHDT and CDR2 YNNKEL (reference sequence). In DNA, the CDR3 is TGTGCCAGCAGCCTCAACCCAGGGGGAACCGGGGAGCTGTTTTTT. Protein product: CASSLNPGGTGELFF.

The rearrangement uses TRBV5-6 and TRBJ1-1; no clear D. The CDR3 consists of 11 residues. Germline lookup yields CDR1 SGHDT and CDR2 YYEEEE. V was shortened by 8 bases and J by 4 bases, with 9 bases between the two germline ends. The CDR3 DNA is TGTGCCAGTACGGGGATCACTGAAGCTTTCTTT. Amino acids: CASTGITEAFF.

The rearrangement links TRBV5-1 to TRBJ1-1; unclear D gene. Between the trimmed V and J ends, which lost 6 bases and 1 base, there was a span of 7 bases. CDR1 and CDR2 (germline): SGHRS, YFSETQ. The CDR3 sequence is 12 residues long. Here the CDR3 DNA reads TGCGCCAGCATGAACACGAACACTGAAGCTTTCTTT. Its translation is CASMNTNTEAFF.

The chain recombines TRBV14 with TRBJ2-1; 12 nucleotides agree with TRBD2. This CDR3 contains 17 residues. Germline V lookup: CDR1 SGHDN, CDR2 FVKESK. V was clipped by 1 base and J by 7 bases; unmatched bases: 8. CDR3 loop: CASSQVRTSGAVNEQFF. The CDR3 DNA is TGTGCCAGCAGCCAAGTCCGGACTAGCGGGGCTGTGAATGAGCAGTTCTTC.

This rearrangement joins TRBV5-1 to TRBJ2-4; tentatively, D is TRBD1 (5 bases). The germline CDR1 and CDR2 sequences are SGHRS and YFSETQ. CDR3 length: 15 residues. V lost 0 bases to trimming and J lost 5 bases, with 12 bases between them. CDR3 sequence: CASSLDGRVENIQYF. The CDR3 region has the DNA TGCGCCAGCAGCTTGGACGGCAGGGTCGAAAACATTCAGTACTTC.

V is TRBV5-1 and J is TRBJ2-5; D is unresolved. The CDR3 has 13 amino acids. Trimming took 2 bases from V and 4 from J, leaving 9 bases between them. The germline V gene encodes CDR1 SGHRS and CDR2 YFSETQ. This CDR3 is CASSLARGETQYF. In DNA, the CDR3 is TGCGCCAGCAGCTTAGCGCGAGGAGAGACCCAGTACTTC.

The CDR3 DNA follows: TGTGCCAGCAGTCAGGACAGGGCGAGTGAAGCTTTCTTT. Amino acids: CASSQDRASEAFF. V gene TRBV12-3 or TRBV12-4 combines with J gene TRBJ1-1; 8 bases match TRBD1. J was trimmed by 7 bases and V by 5 bases; bases with no gene match: 6. The CDR3 contains 13 residues.

The CDR3 region is CASSIDIWTGNQPQHF. As DNA, the CDR3 is TGTGCCAGTAGTATAGACATTTGGACAGGCAATCAGCCCCAGCATTTT. The rearrangement links TRBV19 to TRBJ1-5, with D possibly being TRBD1 (6 bases). V lost 0 bases, J lost 2 bases, and 11 bases lay in between. The germline V gene has CDR1 LNHDA and CDR2 SQIVND (reference sequence). The CDR3 totals 16 residues.

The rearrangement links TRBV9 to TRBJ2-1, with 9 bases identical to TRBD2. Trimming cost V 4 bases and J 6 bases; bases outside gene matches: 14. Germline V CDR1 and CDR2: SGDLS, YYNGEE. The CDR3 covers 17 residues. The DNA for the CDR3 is TGTGCCAGCAGCTCTGGCCGAGAGCGGGAGGATGGCAATGAGCAGTTCTTC. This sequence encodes CASSSGREREDGNEQFF.

The CDR3 reads CASSLSGVGNTEAFF. The CDR3 bases are TGTGCCAGCAGTTTATCCGGGGTGGGGAACACTGAAGCTTTCTTT. The chain joins TRBV27 to TRBJ1-1, with D unresolved. CDR3 length: 15 amino acids. V dropped 0 bases and J dropped 1 base, with 9 bases sitting between them. Looked up from germline, CDR1 is MNHEY and CDR2 is SMNVEV (reference sequence).

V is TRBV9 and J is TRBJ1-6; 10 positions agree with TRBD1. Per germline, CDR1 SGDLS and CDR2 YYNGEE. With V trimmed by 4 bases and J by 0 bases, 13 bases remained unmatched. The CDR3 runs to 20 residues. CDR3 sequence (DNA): TGTGCCAGCAGCCCCGAAACCCGACAGGGGGCTAGCTCCTATAATTCACCCCTCCACTTT. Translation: CASSPETRQGASSYNSPLHF. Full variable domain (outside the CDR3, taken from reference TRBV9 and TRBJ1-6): DSGVTQTPKHLITATGQRVTLRCSPRSGDLSVYWYQQSLDQGLQFLIQYYNGEERAKGNILERFSAQQFPDLHSELNLSSLELGDSALYFCASSPETRQGASSYNSPLHFGNGTRLTVT.

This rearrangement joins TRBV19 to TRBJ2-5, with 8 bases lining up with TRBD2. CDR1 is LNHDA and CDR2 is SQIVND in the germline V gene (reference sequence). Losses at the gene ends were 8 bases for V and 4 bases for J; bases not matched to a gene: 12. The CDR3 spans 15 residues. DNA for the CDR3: TGTGCCAGTTCCTCCGGGGGGGGTAACGTAGAGACCCAGTACTTC. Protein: CASSSGGGNVETQYF.

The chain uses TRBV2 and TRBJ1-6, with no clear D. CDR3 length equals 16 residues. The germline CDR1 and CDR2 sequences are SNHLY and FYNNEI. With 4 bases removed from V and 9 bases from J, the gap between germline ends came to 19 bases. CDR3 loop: CASSVVTGYNSSPLHF. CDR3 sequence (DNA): TGTGCCAGCAGTGTAGTCACCGGGTATAATAGTTCACCCCTCCACTTT.

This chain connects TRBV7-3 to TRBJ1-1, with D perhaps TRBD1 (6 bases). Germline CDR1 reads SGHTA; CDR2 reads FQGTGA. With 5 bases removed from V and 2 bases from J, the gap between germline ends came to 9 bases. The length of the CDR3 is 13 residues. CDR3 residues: CASSRDTNTEAFF. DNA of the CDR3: TGTGCCAGCAGCCGGGACACCAACACTGAAGCTTTCTTT.

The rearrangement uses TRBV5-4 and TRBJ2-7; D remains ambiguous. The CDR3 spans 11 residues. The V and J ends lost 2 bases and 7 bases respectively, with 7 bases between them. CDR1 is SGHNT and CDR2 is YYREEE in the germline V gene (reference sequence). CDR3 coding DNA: TGTGCCAGCAGCTTCGTCGGGGAGCAGTACTTC. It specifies CASSFVGEQYF.

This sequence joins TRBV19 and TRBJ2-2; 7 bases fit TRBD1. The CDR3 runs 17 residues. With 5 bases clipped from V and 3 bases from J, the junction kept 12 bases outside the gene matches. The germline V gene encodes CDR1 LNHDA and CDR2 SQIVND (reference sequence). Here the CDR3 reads CASSLWSVQGYTGELFF. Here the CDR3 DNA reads TGTGCCAGTAGTTTATGGTCGGTACAGGGGTACACCGGGGAGCTGTTTTTT.

CDR3 nucleotides: TGTGCCAGCAGCTCCCCGGGGCAACTAGCGGAGGTAAATGAGCAGTTCTTC. Its protein product is CASSSPGQLAEVNEQFF. The chain links TRBV7-8 to TRBJ2-1, with 8 positions matching TRBD2. There are 17 residues in the CDR3. Germline V gene sequence: CDR1 SGHVS, CDR2 FQNEAQ. With 4 bases clipped from V and 7 bases from J, the junction kept 15 bases outside the gene matches.

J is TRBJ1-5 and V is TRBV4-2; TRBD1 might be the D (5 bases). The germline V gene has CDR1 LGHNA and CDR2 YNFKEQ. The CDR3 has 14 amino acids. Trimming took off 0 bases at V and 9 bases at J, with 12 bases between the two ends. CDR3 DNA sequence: TGTGCCAGCAGCCAAGAAACAGGTAGTAGGCCCCAGCATTTT. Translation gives CASSQETGSRPQHF.

In DNA form, the CDR3 reads TGTGCCAGCAGTCTTATCGGGTCAACCGGGGAGCTGTTTTTT. Encoded protein: CASSLIGSTGELFF. This chain joins TRBV2 and TRBJ2-2; D not resolved. Trimming left V 5 bases short and J 5 bases short, with 12 bases between. The CDR3 is made up of 14 amino acids. Germline values: CDR1 SNHLY, CDR2 FYNNEI. The full variable domain, in which reference TRBV2 and TRBJ2-2 provide the parts outside the CDR3, is EPEVTQTPSHQVTQMGQEVILRCVPISNHLYFYWYRQILGQKVEFLVSFYNNEISEKSEIFDDQFSVERPDGSNFTLKIRSTKLEDSAMYFCASSLIGSTGELFFGEGSRLTVL.

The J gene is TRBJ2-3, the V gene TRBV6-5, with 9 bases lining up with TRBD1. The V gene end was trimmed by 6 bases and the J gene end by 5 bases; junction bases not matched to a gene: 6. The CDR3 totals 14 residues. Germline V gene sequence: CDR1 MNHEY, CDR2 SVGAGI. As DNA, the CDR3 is TGTGCCAGCAGGATAGGACAGGGGCAAGATACGCAGTATTTT. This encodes CASRIGQGQDTQYF.

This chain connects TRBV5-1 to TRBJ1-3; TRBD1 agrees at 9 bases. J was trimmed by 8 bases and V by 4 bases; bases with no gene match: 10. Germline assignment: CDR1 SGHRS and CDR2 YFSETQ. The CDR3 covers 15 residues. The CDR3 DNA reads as TGCGCCAGCAGCCCGGGACAGGGAAGAGGAGACACCATATATTTT. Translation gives CASSPGQGRGDTIYF.

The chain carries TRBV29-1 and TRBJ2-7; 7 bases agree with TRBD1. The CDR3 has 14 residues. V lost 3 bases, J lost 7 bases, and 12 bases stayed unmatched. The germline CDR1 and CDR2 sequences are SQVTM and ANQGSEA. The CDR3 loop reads CSVDLGGPVGEQYF. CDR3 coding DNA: TGCAGCGTTGATCTAGGGGGCCCAGTGGGGGAGCAGTACTTC.

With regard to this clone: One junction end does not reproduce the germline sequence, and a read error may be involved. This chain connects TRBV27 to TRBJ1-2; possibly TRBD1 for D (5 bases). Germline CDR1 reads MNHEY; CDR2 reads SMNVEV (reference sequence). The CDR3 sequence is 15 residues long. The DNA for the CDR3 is TGCGCAACAGCAATCCCAGCGGGGGTGGGCTATGGCTACACCTTC. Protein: CATAIPAGVGYGYTF.

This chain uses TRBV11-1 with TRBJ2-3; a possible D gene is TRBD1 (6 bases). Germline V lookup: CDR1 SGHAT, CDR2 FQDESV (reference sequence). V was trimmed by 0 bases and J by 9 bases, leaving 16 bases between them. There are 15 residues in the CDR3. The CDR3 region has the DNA TGTGCCAGCAGCTTAGCGTCCGGTCAAGGGGGAACGCAGTATTTT. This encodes CASSLASGQGGTQYF. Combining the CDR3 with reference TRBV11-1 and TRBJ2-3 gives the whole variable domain EAEVAQSPRYKITEKSQAVAFWCDPISGHATLYWYRQILGQGPELLVQFQDESVVDDSQLPKDRFSAERLKGVDSTLKIQPAELGDSAMYLCASSLASGQGGTQYFGPGTRLTVL.

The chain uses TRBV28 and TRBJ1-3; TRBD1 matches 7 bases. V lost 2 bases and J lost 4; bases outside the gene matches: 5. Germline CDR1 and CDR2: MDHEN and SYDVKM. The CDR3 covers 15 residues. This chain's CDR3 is CASSLRQGRGNTIYF. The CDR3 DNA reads TGTGCCAGCAGTTTAAGACAGGGACGGGGAAACACCATATATTTT. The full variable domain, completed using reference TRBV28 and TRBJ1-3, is DVKVTQSSRYLVKRTGEKVFLECVQDMDHENMFWYRQDPGLGLRLIYFSYDVKMKEKGDIPEGYSVSREKKERFSLILESASTNQTSMYLCASSLRQGRGNTIYFGEGSWLTVV.

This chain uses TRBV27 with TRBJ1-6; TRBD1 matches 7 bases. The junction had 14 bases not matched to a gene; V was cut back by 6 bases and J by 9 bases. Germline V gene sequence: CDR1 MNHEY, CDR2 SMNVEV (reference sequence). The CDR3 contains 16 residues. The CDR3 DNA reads TGTGCCAGCAGCCCCAGGGGGGCTACAGCGTTTTCACCCCTCCACTTT. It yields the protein CASSPRGATAFSPLHF.

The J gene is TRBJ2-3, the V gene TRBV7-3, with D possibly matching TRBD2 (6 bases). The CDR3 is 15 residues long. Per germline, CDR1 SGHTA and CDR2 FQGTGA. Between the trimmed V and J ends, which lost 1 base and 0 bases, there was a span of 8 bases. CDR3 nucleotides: TGTGCCAGCAGCTTAATAAGCGGGAGCACAGATACGCAGTATTTT. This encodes CASSLISGSTDTQYF.

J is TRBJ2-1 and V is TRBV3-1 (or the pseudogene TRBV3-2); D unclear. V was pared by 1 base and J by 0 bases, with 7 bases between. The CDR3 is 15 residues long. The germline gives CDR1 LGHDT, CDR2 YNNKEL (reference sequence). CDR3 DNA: TGTGCCAGCAGCCAAGTTGCGAGCTCCTACAATGAGCAGTTCTTC. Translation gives CASSQVASSYNEQFF.

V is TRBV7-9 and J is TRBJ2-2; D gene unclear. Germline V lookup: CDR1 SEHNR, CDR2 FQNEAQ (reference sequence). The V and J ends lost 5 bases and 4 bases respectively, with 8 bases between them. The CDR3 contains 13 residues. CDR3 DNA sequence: TGTGCCAGCAGCGACGCTAGCACCGGGGAGCTGTTTTTT. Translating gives CASSDASTGELFF.